This T cell receptor (beta chain) was captured by sequencing in a study of cytomegalovirus exposure and HLA in healthy donors. Germline lookup yields CDR1 SGHDT and CDR2 YYEEEE. This CDR3 region has 14 residues. The V gene lost 0 bases and the J gene lost 8 bases, with 11 bases spanning the gap. 13 Jbeta primers and 60 Vbeta primers were used for the PCR. Profiling relied on immunoSEQ multiplex PCR, and the TCRdb table lists in-frame clones only, not all of them. The sample lists 150,000 or so clones; about three quarters were seen once. This clone occurred once. This chain links TRBV5-6 with TRBJ1-4; perhaps TRBD1 as D (5 bases). The sequencing sample was made of PBMCs. The receptor was isolated from a female donor in good health and CMV-seronegative. CDR3 sequence reads: CASSLGQSGEKLFF. CDR3 DNA: TGTGCCAGCAGCTTGGGACAGTCCGGAGAAAAACTGTTTTTT.